A selection of T cell receptor beta chains follows, all from one sample in a study of response to subunit inactivated influenza vaccine. TCRdb ran MiXCR on the RT-PCR reads and lists one entry per CDR3 protein. The sample has 700,000 to 800,000 distinct CDR3 sequences, about 18% seen once. This specimen was PBMCs from blood, taken roughly 5 days after vaccination. The receptors shown here come from a man aged 50 to 60 who received an inactivated influenza vaccine. The CDR3 runs from the conserved cysteine through the conserved F or W. A D gene is named only where the DNA matches it firmly. Not every row has a clone size; where given, it reads once, few, many or a size class.

J,D,size,V,CDR3,DNA
TRBJ2-7,NA,NA,TRBV5-1,CASSSQPGPYYEQYF,TGCGCCAGCAGCTCACAGCCGGGGCCCTACTACGAGCAGTACTTC
TRBJ2-3,NA,NA,TRBV20-1,CSARGRGSTDTQYF,TGCAGTGCTAGAGGGCGGGGAAGCACAGATACGCAGTATTTT
TRBJ2-5,TRBD2,few,TRBV20-1,CSARAAPGTKETQYF,TGCAGTGCTAGAGCCGCCCCCGGGACTAAAGAGACCCAGTACTTC
TRBJ2-7,TRBD2,few,TRBV7-8,CASTQGVAGGKDYEQYF,TGTGCCAGCACCCAAGGAGTAGCGGGGGGGAAAGACTACGAGCAGTACTTC
TRBJ2-2,TRBD2,many,TRBV9,CASSVVAGANGELFF,TGTGCCAGCAGCGTAGTCGCGGGAGCGAACGGGGAGCTGTTTTTT
TRBJ2-7,NA,few,TRBV2,CASKDSGYEQYF,TGTGCCAGCAAAGATAGCGGCTACGAGCAGTACTTC
TRBJ1-2,NA,NA,TRBV24-1,CATSDFGDIGYTF,TGTGCCACCAGTGATTTTGGGGACATTGGCTACACCTTC
TRBJ2-7,TRBD1,NA,TRBV5-1,CASSIRQGSDEQYF,TGCGCCAGCAGCATTCGACAGGGGAGCGACGAGCAGTACTTC
TRBJ2-7,NA,NA,TRBV6-2/TRBV6-3,CASSRGAGASYEQYF,TGTGCCAGCAGTCGCGGGGCGGGGGCATCCTACGAGCAGTACTTC
TRBJ2-4,NA,few,TRBV12-3/TRBV12-4,CASSRERDLAKNIQYF,TGTGCCAGCAGCCGAGAAAGGGATCTAGCCAAAAACATTCAGTACTTC
TRBJ2-7,NA,many,TRBV12-3/TRBV12-4,CASSFDSYEQYF,TGTGCCAGCAGTTTTGACTCCTACGAGCAGTACTTC
TRBJ1-6,NA,few,TRBV4-1,CASSQVALGYASPLHF,TGCGCCAGCAGCCAAGTAGCTTTGGGGTACGCTTCACCCCTCCACTTT
TRBJ1-5,TRBD1,few,TRBV30,CAWSAGQGGQPQHF,TGTGCCTGGAGCGCAGGACAGGGAGGTCAGCCCCAGCATTTT
TRBJ2-1,NA,few,TRBV7-9,CASSRQYNEQFF,TGTGCCAGCAGCCGACAGTACAATGAGCAGTTCTTC
TRBJ2-7,TRBD2,few,TRBV6-2/TRBV6-3,CASSTGTSVSEQYF,TGTGCCAGCAGCACCGGGACTAGCGTCTCCGAGCAGTACTTC
TRBJ2-1,NA,NA,TRBV7-2,CASSFGSATYNEQFF,TGTGCCAGCAGCTTTGGAAGCGCCACCTACAATGAGCAGTTCTTC
TRBJ1-2,NA,NA,TRBV10-3,CAIGTYGYTF,TGTGCCATCGGTACCTATGGCTACACCTTC